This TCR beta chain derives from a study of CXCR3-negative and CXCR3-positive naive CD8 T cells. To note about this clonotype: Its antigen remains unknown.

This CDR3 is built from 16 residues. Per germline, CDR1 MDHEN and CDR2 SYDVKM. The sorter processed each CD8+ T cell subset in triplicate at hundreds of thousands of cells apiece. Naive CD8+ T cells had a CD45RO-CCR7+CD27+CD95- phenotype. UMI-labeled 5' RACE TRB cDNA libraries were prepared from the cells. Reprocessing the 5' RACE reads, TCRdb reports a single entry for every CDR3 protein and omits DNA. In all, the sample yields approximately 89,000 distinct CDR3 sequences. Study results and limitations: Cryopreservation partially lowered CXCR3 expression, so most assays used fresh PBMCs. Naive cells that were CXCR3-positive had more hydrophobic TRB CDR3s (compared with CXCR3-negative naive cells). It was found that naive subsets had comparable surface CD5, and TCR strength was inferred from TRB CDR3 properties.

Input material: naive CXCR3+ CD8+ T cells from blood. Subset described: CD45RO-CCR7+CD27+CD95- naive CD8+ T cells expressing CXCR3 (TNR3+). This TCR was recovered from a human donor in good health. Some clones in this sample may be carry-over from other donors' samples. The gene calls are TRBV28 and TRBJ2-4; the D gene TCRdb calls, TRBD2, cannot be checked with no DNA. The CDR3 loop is CASSLRDFAAKNIQYF.